This TCR beta chain was captured by sequencing in a study of T cells after yellow fever vaccination. Overall study results and limits: A faster peak, day 5 versus 15, was reached by the weaker secondary response. Abundant clonotypes (contaminants from the bulk population) could be present in FACS-sorted repertoires.

TCRdb re-called the 5' RACE reads through MiXCR, storing one row per CDR3 protein. The sample lists about 550,000 distinct CDR3 sequences; 15% to 20% were seen once. This clonotype was seen more than once but under ten times. Antigen unknown. Germline CDR1 is SGHRS and CDR2 is YFSETQ. V lost 4 bases to trimming and J lost 0 bases, with 13 bases between them. This CDR3 comprises 15 residues. The chain uses TRBV5-1 and TRBJ1-2; the D is unclear. The receptor was isolated from a young man who received the YFV17D yellow fever vaccine. The source material was PBMCs, sampled 15 days after the yellow fever booster vaccination. The CDR3 DNA reads TGCGCCAGCAGCCCGACACCCCAAGCTAACTATGGCTACACCTTC. Translated, it gives CASSPTPQANYGYTF. Drawing the rest from reference TRBV5-1 and TRBJ1-2, the complete variable domain is KAGVTQTPRYLIKTRGQQVTLSCSPISGHRSVSWYQQTPGQGLQFLFEYFSETQRNKGNFPGRFSGRQFSNSRSEMNVSTLELGDSALYLCASSPTPQANYGYTFGSGTRLTVV.